Below, 17 T cell receptor beta chains from the same sample are listed, as sequenced in a study of shared clonotypes between healthy human individuals. Data came from immunoSEQ multiplex PCR; TCRdb stores just in-frame clones and leaves some out. The sample carries about 1 million clones, roughly 80% recorded once. The sample taken for sequencing was memory CD4+ T cells sorted from blood. Subset specified: CD45RA-negative fraction. The receptors here all came from a man between 18 and 29 years old in good health.

This sequence joins TRBV19 and TRBJ2-7; no definite D call. Trimming took 4 bases from V and 0 from J, leaving 7 bases between them. The germline V gene has CDR1 LNHDA and CDR2 SQIVND (reference sequence). The CDR3 has 13 residues. CDR3 nucleotides: TGTGCCAGTAGTAAAGCCAACTCCTACGAGCAGTACTTC. Its protein product is CASSKANSYEQYF.

This clone was recorded once. V usage is TRBV6-5 and J usage is TRBJ2-1; 10 bases align to TRBD2. Trimming took 2 bases from V and 5 from J; bases not matched to a gene: 6. There are 16 residues in the CDR3. Germline-derived CDR1 and CDR2 are MNHEY and SVGAGI. CDR3 residues: CASSYLSGRADNEQFF. In DNA, the CDR3 is TGTGCCAGCAGTTACCTCAGCGGGAGGGCTGACAATGAGCAGTTCTTC.

This clone was counted at least ten times. V usage is TRBV10-3 and J usage is TRBJ1-2; 7 bases fit TRBD1. The CDR3 totals 15 residues. V was clipped by 3 bases and J by 7 bases; unmatched bases: 11. In germline, CDR1 is ENHRY, CDR2 SYGVKD. The CDR3 DNA is TGTGCCATCAGTGACCACTTGACAGGGATAGGTGGCTACACCTTC. Translated, it gives CAISDHLTGIGGYTF.

This clone came up a few times. The chain couples TRBV5-5 to TRBJ2-2; no definite D call. The CDR3 covers 13 residues. V was cut by 4 bases and J by 6 bases, with 10 bases left in between. Germline loops: CDR1 SGHKS, CDR2 YYEKEE (reference sequence). CDR3 sequence reads: CASSDMVAGELFF. CDR3 nucleotides: TGTGCCAGCAGCGATATGGTGGCCGGGGAGCTGTTTTTT.

The chain uses TRBV14 and TRBJ2-1; maybe TRBD2 (5 bases). The CDR3 runs to 17 residues. V lost 4 bases and J 3 bases, leaving 19 bases between the germline ends. Germline V gene sequence: CDR1 SGHDN, CDR2 FVKESK. The CDR3 protein is CASSPLRTGKVYNEQFF. CDR3 sequence (DNA): TGTGCCAGCAGCCCCCTGCGGACGGGGAAGGTCTACAATGAGCAGTTCTTC.

V usage is TRBV6-1 and J usage is TRBJ2-2; 9 bases fit TRBD2. The CDR3 loop spans 16 amino acids. CDR1 is MNHNS and CDR2 is SASEGT in the germline V gene. V lost 4 bases to trimming and J lost 4 bases; unmatched junction nucleotides: 7. This chain's CDR3 is CASSGAVAGVTGELFF. The DNA of the CDR3 is TGTGCCAGCAGTGGGGCAGTAGCGGGAGTCACCGGGGAGCTGTTTTTT.

The chain combines TRBV18 with TRBJ2-1, with TRBD2 matching 8 bases. V dropped 3 bases and J dropped 7; count of bases not matched to a gene: 8. The CDR3 is made up of 15 amino acids. Germline CDR1 and CDR2: KGHSH and LQKENI. The DNA of the CDR3 is TGTGCCAGCTCACCGTTAGCGGGATTGGCAAATGAGCAGTTCTTC. Translated: CASSPLAGLANEQFF.

The chain is built from TRBV6-5 and TRBJ1-4; unclear D gene. Trimming removed 0 bases from V and 0 bases from J, with 2 bases in between. The CDR3 spans 14 residues. The germline CDR1 and CDR2 sequences are MNHEY and SVGAGI. The CDR3 here is CASSYSPTNEKLFF. The CDR3 coding sequence is TGTGCCAGCAGTTACTCACCAACTAATGAAAAACTGTTTTTT.

The chain carries TRBV5-4 and TRBJ1-1; TRBD1 is a possible D gene (5 bases). Looked up from germline, CDR1 is SGHNT and CDR2 is YYREEE (reference sequence). Trimming took off 4 bases at V and 1 base at J, with 11 bases between the two ends. This CDR3 comprises 14 residues. The CDR3 DNA reads as TGTGCCAGCAGCAGGTTGACAGAGAACACTGAAGCTTTCTTT. Translating it yields CASSRLTENTEAFF.

J is TRBJ1-5 and V is TRBV6-1; D unclear. The CDR3 contains 14 residues. V was trimmed by 6 bases and J by 2 bases, leaving 11 bases between them. Looked up from germline, CDR1 is MNHNS and CDR2 is SASEGT. CDR3 loop: CASSSSLGNQPQHF. In DNA form, the CDR3 reads TGTGCCAGCAGCAGTTCTCTCGGCAATCAGCCCCAGCATTTT.

The chain recombines TRBV27 with TRBJ2-5; D remains unclear. V lost 2 bases and J lost 1, with 8 bases in between. CDR3 size: 14 residues. Germline CDR1 is MNHEY and CDR2 is SMNVEV (reference sequence). This CDR3 is CASSLTGPQETQYF. CDR3 in DNA: TGTGCCAGCAGTTTAACCGGCCCCCAAGAGACCCAGTACTTC.

The chain recombines TRBV6-5 with TRBJ1-2; 7 bases match TRBD1. The germline CDR1 and CDR2 sequences are MNHEY and SVGAGI. The CDR3 has 12 residues. J gave up 7 bases and V 6 bases, and 5 bases lay outside the gene matches. The CDR3 DNA reads as TGTGCCAGCAGACAGGGGCGGACTGGCTACACCTTC. Its protein product is CASRQGRTGYTF.

This clone was seen more than once but under ten times. DNA of the CDR3: TGTGCCACCCACCGGGAGTCTGGGGCCAACGTCCTGACTTTC. This codes for CATHRESGANVLTF. The chain carries TRBV7-9 and TRBJ2-6; D is possibly TRBD2 (6 bases). The V gene lost 10 bases and the J gene lost 1 base, with 11 bases spanning the gap. Germline CDR1 and CDR2: SEHNR and FQNEAQ (reference sequence). CDR3 size: 14 residues.

This clone was seen just once. V and J are TRBV9 and TRBJ2-7; perhaps TRBD1 as D (6 bases). Germline V gene data show CDR1 as SGDLS and CDR2 as YYNGEE. This CDR3 region has 15 residues. The V end was cut by 3 bases, the J end by 2 bases, with 15 bases between. CDR3 in amino acids: CASSASDRSTYEQYF. CDR3 nucleotides: TGTGCCAGCAGCGCCTCCGACAGGTCAACCTACGAGCAGTACTTC.

Concerning this clone: Other nucleotide sequences from this sample produce the same CDR3. V is TRBV2 and J is TRBJ2-7; 11 nucleotides line up with TRBD2. The CDR3 runs to 15 residues. Germline trimming cut 6 bases from V and 3 bases from J; bases unmatched to any gene: 7. Per germline, CDR1 SNHLY and CDR2 FYNNEI. DNA of the CDR3: TGTGCCAGCAGCCCCCGAACTAGCGGGGGCTACGAGCAGTACTTC. This gives the protein CASSPRTSGGYEQYF.

The V gene is TRBV20-1, the J gene TRBJ2-5, with D perhaps TRBD1 (5 bases). The germline V gene encodes CDR1 DFQATT and CDR2 SNEGSKA (reference sequence). The CDR3 covers 11 residues. V shed 7 bases and J shed 5 bases, with 11 bases lying between them. CDR3 sequence (DNA): TGCAGTGGCCTCCCAGGGGAGACCCAGTACTTC. This translates into CSGLPGETQYF.

The chain combines TRBV27 with TRBJ2-7; D perhaps matches TRBD2 (5 bases). Germline V gene lookup returns CDR1 MNHEY and CDR2 SMNVEV (reference sequence). V was clipped by 6 bases and J by 5 bases, with 8 bases between them. The CDR3 has 11 residues. CDR3 DNA sequence: TGTGCCAGCAGGTGGGAGAACGAGCAGTACTTC. Translating gives CASRWENEQYF.